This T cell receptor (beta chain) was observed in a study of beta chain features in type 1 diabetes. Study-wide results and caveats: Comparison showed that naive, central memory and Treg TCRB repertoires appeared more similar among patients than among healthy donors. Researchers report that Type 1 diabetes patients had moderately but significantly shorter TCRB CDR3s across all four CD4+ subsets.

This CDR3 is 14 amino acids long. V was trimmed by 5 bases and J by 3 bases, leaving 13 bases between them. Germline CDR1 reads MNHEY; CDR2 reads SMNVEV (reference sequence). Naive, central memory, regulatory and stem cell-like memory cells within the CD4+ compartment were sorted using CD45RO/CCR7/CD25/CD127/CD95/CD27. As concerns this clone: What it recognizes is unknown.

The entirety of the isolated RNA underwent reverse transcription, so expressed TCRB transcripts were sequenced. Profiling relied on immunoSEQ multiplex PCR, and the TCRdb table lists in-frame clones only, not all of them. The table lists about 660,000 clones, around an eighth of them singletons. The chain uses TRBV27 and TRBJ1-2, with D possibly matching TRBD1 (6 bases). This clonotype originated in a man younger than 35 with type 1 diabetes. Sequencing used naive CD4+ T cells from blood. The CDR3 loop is CASSRDTNDYGYTF. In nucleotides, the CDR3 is TGTGCCAGCAGTCGGGACACAAATGACTATGGCTACACCTTC.